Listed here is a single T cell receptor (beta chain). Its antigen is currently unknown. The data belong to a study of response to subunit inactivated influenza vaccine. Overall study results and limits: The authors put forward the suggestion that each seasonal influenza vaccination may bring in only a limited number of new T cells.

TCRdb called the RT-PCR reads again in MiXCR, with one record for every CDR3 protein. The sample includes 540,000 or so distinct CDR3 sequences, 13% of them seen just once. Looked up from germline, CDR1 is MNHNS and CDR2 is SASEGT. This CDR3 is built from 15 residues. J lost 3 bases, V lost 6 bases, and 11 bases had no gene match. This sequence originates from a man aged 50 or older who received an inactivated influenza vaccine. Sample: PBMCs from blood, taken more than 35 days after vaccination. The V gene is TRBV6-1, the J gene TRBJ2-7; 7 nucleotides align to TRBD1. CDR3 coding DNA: TGTGCCAGCAGCGCCGGGACAGCCGTGAGCTACGAGCAGTACTTC. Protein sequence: CASSAGTAVSYEQYF.